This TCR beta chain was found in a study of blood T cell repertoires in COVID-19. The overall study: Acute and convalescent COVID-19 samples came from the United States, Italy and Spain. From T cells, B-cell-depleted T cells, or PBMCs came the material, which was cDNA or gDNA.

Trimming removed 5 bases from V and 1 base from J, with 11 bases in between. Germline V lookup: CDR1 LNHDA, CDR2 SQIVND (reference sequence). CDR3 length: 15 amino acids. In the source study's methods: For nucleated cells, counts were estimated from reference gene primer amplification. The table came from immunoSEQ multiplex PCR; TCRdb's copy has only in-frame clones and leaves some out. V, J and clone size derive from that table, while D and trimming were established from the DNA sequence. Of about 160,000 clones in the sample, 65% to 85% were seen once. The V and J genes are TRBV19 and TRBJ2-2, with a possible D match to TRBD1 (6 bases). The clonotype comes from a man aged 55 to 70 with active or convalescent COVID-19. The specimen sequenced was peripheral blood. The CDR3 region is CASSPRGGNTGELFF. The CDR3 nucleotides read TGTGCCAGTAGTCCCAGAGGGGGGAACACCGGGGAGCTGTTTTTT.